This T cell receptor (beta chain) was found in a study of vaccination effects on CD4 cells after COVID-19. Data came from immunoSEQ multiplex PCR; TCRdb stores just in-frame clones and leaves some out. The sample has fewer than 25,000 clones, approximately 73% seen once. As concerns this clone: Its antigen is not identified.

The CDR3 totals 13 residues. The V end was cut by 0 bases, the J end by 9 bases, with 11 bases between. Antigen-specific CD4+ T cells expanded by the ViraFEST assay with viral peptide pools were then sequenced. Following an approximately eleven-day culture, CD4+ T cells were purified. Wells containing 1.5 million to 2.5 million PBMC each were cultured with approximately 9.7 IU/ml IL-2 and approximately 10 ug/ml peptides. The TCR was taken from a human donor who received a COVID-19 vaccine. Sequenced material: CD4+ T cells from PBMCs cultured with HCoV-229E spike peptides, taken before COVID-19 vaccination. The rearrangement joins TRBV23-1 to TRBJ1-1; no clear D. TRBV23-1 is an open reading frame, and its role is uncertain. This CDR3 is CASSQSWKRKAFF. The CDR3 DNA sequence: TGCGCCAGCAGTCAATCGTGGAAACGGAAAGCTTTCTTT.